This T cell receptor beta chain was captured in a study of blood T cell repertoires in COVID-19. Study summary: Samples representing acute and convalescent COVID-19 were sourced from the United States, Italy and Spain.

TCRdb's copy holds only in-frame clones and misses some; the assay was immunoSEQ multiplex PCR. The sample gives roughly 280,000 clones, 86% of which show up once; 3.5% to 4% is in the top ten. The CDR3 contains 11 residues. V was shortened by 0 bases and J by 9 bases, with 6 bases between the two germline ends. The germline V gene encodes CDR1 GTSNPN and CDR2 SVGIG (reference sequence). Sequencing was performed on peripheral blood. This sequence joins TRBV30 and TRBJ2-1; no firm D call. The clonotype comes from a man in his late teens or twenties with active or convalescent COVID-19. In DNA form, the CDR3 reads TGTGCCTGGAGTGTAATAGTTGAGCAGTTCTTC. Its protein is CAWSVIVEQFF.